The rows below give T cell receptor beta chains drawn from one sample of a study of radiation and T cells in renal cell carcinoma. This table comes from immunoSEQ multiplex PCR, and its TCRdb copy is limited to in-frame clones, with some not included. The table lists around 170,000 clones, about 87% of them singletons. The sample consisted of blood, taken from a patient whose treatment included radiotherapy and nephrectomy. The receptors shown here come from a woman aged 45-59 years with renal cell carcinoma. The CDR3 runs from the conserved cysteine through the conserved F or W. Fields, in order: D gene, V gene, J gene, clone size, CDR3 protein, CDR3 DNA. The D gene is left open where the match is weak. Clone size, where shown, is once, few, many, or a class for clones that have expanded.

d_call: -
v_call: TRBV5-4
j_call: TRBJ2-7
clone_size: -
cdr3_aa: CASSLELSSYEQYF
cdr3_nt: TGTGCCAGCAGCTTGGAACTTTCCTCCTACGAGCAGTACTTC

d_call: TRBD1
v_call: TRBV18
j_call: TRBJ2-5
clone_size: -
cdr3_aa: CASSPNQGAETQYF
cdr3_nt: TGTGCCAGCTCACCAAATCAGGGGGCGGAGACCCAGTACTTC

d_call: -
v_call: TRBV5-1
j_call: TRBJ1-6
clone_size: -
cdr3_aa: CASSLAVAGTGSPLHF
cdr3_nt: TGCGCCAGCAGCTTGGCCGTGGCAGGGACGGGGTCACCCCTCCACTTT

d_call: TRBD1
v_call: TRBV7-6
j_call: TRBJ2-7
clone_size: -
cdr3_aa: CASSPSTGTGNYEQYF
cdr3_nt: TGTGCCAGCAGCCCCAGCACCGGGACAGGGAACTACGAGCAGTACTTC

d_call: TRBD2
v_call: TRBV7-2
j_call: TRBJ2-2
clone_size: -
cdr3_aa: CASSLNGGGAAGELFF
cdr3_nt: TGTGCCAGCAGCTTAAATGGCGGGGGGGCGGCCGGGGAGCTGTTTTTT

d_call: TRBD2
v_call: TRBV6-1
j_call: TRBJ2-1
clone_size: once
cdr3_aa: CASSANLAGYYNEQFF
cdr3_nt: TGTGCCAGCAGTGCTAACCTAGCGGGGTACTACAATGAGCAGTTCTTC

d_call: -
v_call: TRBV19
j_call: TRBJ1-2
clone_size: -
cdr3_aa: CASSIGGLGYGYTF
cdr3_nt: TGTGCCAGTAGTATAGGGGGCCTTGGCTATGGCTACACCTTC

d_call: -
v_call: TRBV5-4
j_call: TRBJ1-6
clone_size: -
cdr3_aa: CASSYTGWYNSPLHF
cdr3_nt: TGTGCCAGCAGCTACACAGGGTGGTATAATTCACCCCTCCACTTT

d_call: TRBD1
v_call: TRBV18
j_call: TRBJ1-4
clone_size: -
cdr3_aa: CASSPQGQGALREKLFF
cdr3_nt: TGTGCCAGCTCACCACAGGGACAGGGGGCGCTTCGCGAAAAACTGTTTTTT

d_call: -
v_call: TRBV6-5
j_call: TRBJ1-2
clone_size: -
cdr3_aa: CASGPKVKGYTF
cdr3_nt: TGTGCCAGCGGGCCGAAGGTTAAGGGCTACACCTTC

d_call: -
v_call: TRBV6-1
j_call: TRBJ1-5
clone_size: few
cdr3_aa: CASSGWGQPQHF
cdr3_nt: TGTGCCAGCAGTGGTTGGGGCCAGCCCCAGCATTTT

d_call: TRBD1
v_call: TRBV7-9
j_call: TRBJ2-3
clone_size: -
cdr3_aa: CASSRDRGADTQYF
cdr3_nt: TGTGCCAGCAGCAGGGACAGGGGGGCAGATACGCAGTATTTT

d_call: -
v_call: TRBV14
j_call: TRBJ1-3
clone_size: once
cdr3_aa: CASSQDVGNTIYF
cdr3_nt: TGTGCCAGCAGCCAAGATGTGGGAAACACCATATATTTT